This TCR beta chain was captured by sequencing in a study of blood T cell repertoires in COVID-19. Study-wide background: Sample material is recorded as cDNA or gDNA derived from T cells, B-cell-depleted T cells, or PBMCs.

In the source study's methods: Amplification of reference gene primers was used by the study to estimate nucleated cell counts. TCRdb's copy holds only in-frame clones and misses some; the assay was immunoSEQ multiplex PCR. The V and J calls and the clone size are those of that table, but D and trimming were determined from the DNA. The sample has 85,000 to 110,000 clones; approximately 88% are singletons. The germline V gene has CDR1 SEHNR and CDR2 FQNEAQ (reference sequence). The V and J ends lost 5 bases and 6 bases, in that order; junction bases with no gene match: 8. The CDR3 runs 14 residues. Sequencing input: peripheral blood. This rearrangement joins TRBV7-9 to TRBJ2-3, with TRBD2 matching 7 bases. This sequence originates from a human donor in a cohort sampled during active COVID-19. CDR3 in amino acids: CASSLTSERDTQYF. CDR3 DNA sequence: TGTGCCAGCAGCCTCACTAGCGAGAGGGATACGCAGTATTTT.